This T cell receptor beta chain was sequenced during a study of shared clonotypes between healthy human individuals. Study-level information: There were three CD4 naive, three CD4 memory, two CD8 naive and one CD8 memory plates per donor. Study-level findings and limits: Relative to clonotypes present in all four donors, those not shared had lower generation probabilities.

The data were produced by immunoSEQ multiplex PCR, yet TCRdb's version contains in-frame clones alone and is incomplete. The data hold over a million clones, with approximately 78% observed a single time. Germline V gene lookup returns CDR1 MGHRA and CDR2 YSYEKL. Trimming shortened V by 4 bases and J by 3 bases, and 13 bases separated the two germline ends. The CDR3 is 15 amino acids. As for this clone: Its antigen remains unidentified.

The V gene is TRBV4-1, the J gene TRBJ1-5; D is unresolved. The origin of this receptor is a man aged 18 to 29 in good health. Some clones in this sample may be carry-over from other donors' samples. Sequenced: memory CD4+ T cells from PBMCs. The subset denotes: CD45RA-negative fraction. The CDR3: CASSLTDTYNQPQHF. CDR3 nucleotide sequence: TGCGCCAGCAGCCTAACAGACACCTACAATCAGCCCCAGCATTTT.